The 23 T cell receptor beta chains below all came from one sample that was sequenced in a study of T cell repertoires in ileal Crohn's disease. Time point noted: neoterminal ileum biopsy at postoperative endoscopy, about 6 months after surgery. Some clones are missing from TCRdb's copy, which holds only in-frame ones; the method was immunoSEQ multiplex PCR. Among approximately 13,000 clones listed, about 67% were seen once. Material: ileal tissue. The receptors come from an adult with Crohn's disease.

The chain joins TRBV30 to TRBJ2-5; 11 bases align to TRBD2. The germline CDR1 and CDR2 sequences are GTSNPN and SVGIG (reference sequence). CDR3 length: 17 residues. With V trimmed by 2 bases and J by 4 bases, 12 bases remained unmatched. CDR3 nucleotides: TGTGCCTGGAGTTCCTTAGCGGGGGGGTTGTATTCAGAGACCCAGTACTTC. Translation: CAWSSLAGGLYSETQYF. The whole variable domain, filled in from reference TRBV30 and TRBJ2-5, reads SQTIHQWPATLVQPVGSPLSLECTVEGTSNPNLYWYRQAAGRGLQLLFYSVGIGQISSEVPQNLSASRPQDRQFILSSKKLLLSDSGFYLCAWSSLAGGLYSETQYFGPGTRLLVL.

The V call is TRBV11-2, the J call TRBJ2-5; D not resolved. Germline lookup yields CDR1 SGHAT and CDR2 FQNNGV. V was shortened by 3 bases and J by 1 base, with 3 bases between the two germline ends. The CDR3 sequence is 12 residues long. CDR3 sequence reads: CASSLGQETQYF. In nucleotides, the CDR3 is TGTGCCAGCAGCTTGGGCCAAGAGACCCAGTACTTC.

The CDR3 DNA reads as TGTGCCAGCAGCTTAGGGGCCCTTAACATTGGAAACACCATATATTTT. Translating gives CASSLGALNIGNTIYF. The chain couples TRBV11-2 to TRBJ1-3; D remains ambiguous. Germline loops: CDR1 SGHAT, CDR2 FQNNGV. The CDR3 covers 16 residues. V shed 1 base and J shed 3 bases, with 13 bases lying between them.

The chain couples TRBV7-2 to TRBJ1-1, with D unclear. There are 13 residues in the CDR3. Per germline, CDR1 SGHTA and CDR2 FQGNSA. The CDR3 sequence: CAATGDGFTEAFF. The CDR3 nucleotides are TGTGCAGCGACCGGTGACGGTTTCACTGAAGCTTTCTTT.

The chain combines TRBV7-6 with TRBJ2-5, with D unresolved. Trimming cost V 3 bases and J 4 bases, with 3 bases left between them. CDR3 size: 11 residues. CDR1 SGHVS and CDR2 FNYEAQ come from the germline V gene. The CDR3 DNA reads TGTGCCAGCAGCTTCGCAGAGACCCAGTACTTC. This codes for CASSFAETQYF.

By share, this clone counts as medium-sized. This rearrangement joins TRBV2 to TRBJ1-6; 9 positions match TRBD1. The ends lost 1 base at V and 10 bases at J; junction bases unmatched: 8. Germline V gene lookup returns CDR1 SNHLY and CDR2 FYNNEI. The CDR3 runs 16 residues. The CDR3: CASSEDRGRIGSPLHF. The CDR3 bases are TGTGCCAGCAGTGAAGACAGGGGGCGGATTGGATCACCCCTCCACTTT.

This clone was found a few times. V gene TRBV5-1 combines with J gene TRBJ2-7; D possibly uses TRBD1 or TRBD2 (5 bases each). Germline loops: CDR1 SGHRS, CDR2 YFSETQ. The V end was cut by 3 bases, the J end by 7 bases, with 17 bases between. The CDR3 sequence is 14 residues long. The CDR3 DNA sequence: TGCGCCAGCAGCTGGGCCCGGGACCTCCGAGAGCAGTACTTC. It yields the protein CASSWARDLREQYF.

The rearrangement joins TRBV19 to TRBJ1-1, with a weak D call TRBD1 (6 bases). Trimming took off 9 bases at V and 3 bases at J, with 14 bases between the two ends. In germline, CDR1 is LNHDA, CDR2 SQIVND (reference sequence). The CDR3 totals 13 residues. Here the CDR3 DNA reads TGTGCCAGCTTCTCGGGACACCACACTGAAGCTTTCTTT. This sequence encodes CASFSGHHTEAFF.

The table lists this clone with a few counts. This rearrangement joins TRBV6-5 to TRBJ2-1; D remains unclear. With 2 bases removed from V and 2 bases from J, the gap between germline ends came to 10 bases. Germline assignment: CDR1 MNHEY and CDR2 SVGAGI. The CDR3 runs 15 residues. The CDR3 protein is CASSYRSGTYNEQFF. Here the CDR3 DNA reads TGTGCCAGCAGTTACCGTAGTGGGACCTACAATGAGCAGTTCTTC.

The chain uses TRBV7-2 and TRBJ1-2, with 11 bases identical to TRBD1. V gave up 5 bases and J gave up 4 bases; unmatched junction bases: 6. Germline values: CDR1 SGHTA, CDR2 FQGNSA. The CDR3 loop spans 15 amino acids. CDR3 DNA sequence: TGTGCCAGCAGCCAAGATGGGACAGGGGGCTATGGCTACACCTTC. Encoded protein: CASSQDGTGGYGYTF.

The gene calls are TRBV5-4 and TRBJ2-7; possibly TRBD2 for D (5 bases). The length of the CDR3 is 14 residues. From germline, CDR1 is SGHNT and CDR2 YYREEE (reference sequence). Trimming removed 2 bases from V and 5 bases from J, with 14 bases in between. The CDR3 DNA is TGTGCCAGCAGCTTAGCCGGAACTAGGGACGAGCAGTACTTC. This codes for CASSLAGTRDEQYF.

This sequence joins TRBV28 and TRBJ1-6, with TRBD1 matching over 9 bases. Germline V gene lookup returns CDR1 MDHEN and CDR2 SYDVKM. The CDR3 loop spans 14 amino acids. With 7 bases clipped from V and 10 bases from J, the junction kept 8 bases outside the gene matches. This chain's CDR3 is CASISGQGTSPLHF. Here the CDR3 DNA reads TGTGCCAGCATCTCGGGACAGGGAACCTCACCCCTCCACTTT.

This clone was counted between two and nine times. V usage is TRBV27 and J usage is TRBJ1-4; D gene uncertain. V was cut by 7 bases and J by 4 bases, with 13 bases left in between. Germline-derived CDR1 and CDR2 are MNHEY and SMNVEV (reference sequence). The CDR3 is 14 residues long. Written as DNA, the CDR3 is TGTGCCAGCAAAATACGAGAGCATAATGAAAAACTGTTTTTT. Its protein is CASKIREHNEKLFF.

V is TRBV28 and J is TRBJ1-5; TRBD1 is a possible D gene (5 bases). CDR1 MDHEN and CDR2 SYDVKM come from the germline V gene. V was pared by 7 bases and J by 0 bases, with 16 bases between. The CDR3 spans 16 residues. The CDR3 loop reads CASTPGGRDSNQPQHF. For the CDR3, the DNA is TGTGCCAGCACTCCCGGGGGGAGAGATAGCAATCAGCCCCAGCATTTT.

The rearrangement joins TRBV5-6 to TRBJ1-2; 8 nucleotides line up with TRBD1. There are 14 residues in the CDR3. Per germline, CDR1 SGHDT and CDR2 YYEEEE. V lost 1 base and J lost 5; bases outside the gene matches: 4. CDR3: CASSLPGGVYGYTF. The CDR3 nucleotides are TGTGCCAGCAGCTTGCCAGGGGGCGTGTATGGCTACACCTTC.

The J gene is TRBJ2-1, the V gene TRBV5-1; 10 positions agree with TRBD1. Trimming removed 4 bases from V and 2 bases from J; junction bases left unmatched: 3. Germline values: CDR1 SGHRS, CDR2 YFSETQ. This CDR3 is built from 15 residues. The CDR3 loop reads CASSGGQGAYNEQFF. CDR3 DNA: TGCGCCAGCAGCGGAGGACAGGGGGCCTACAATGAGCAGTTCTTC.

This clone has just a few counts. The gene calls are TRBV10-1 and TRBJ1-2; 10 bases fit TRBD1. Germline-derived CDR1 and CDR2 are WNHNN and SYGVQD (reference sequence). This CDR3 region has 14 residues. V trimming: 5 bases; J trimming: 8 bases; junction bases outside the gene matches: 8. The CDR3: CASSPGTGASGYTF. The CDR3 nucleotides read TGCGCCAGCAGTCCCGGGACAGGGGCAAGCGGCTACACCTTC.

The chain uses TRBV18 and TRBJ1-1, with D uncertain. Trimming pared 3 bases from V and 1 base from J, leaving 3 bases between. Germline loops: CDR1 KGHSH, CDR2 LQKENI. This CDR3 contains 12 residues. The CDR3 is CASSPWNTEAFF. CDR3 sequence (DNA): TGTGCCAGCTCACCCTGGAACACTGAAGCTTTCTTT.

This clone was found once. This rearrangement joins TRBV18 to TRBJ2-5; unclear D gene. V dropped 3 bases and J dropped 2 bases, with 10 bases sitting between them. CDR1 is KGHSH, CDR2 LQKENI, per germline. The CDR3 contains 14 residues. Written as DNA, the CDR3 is TGTGCCAGCTCACCCGACTCGGAACAAGAGACCCAGTACTTC. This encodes CASSPDSEQETQYF.

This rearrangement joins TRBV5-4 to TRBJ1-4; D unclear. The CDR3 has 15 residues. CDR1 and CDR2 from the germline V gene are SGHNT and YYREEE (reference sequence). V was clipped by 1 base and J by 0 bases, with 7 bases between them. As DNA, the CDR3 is TGTGCCAGCAGCTTGAGATGGTCAACTAATGAAAAACTGTTTTTT. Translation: CASSLRWSTNEKLFF.

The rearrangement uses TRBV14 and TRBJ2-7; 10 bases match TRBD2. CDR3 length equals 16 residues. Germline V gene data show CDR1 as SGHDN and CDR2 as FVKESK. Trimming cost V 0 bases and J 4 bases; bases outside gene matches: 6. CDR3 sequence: CASSQEWLAGVYEQYF. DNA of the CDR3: TGTGCCAGCAGCCAAGAATGGCTAGCGGGGGTATACGAGCAGTACTTC.

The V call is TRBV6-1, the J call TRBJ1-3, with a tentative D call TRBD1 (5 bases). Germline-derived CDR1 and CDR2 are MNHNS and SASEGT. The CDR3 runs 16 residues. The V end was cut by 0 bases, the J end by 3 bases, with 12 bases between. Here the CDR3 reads CASSEAWTLGGNTIYF. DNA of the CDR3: TGTGCCAGCAGTGAAGCTTGGACACTCGGTGGAAACACCATATATTTT.

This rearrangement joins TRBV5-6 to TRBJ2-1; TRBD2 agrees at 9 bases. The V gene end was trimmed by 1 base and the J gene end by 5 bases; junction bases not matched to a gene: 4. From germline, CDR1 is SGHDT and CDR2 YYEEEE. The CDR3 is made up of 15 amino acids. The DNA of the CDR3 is TGTGCCAGCAGCTTGCAAGCGGGGGGCGACAATGAGCAGTTCTTC. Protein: CASSLQAGGDNEQFF.